Reported below is one TCR beta chain. What it binds is unknown. This entry is derived from a study of post-analysis software for immune sequencing data. Study-level points and caveats: When patients were compared with controls, four or five TRBV segments were more frequent, TRBV5-6, TRBV5-1 and TRBV20-1 among them.

TCR beta cDNA libraries had unique molecular identifiers. TCRdb independently ran MiXCR on the PCR reads; one entry per CDR3 protein. There are some 800,000 distinct CDR3 sequences in the sample; 35% to 55% occur only once, and 4.9% lies in the top ten. V shed 6 bases and J 4 bases; nucleotides not matched to a gene: 6. Per the germline V gene, CDR1 is MNHNS and CDR2 is SASEGT. The length of the CDR3 is 14 residues. The chain is built from TRBV6-1 and TRBJ1-1, with TRBD1 matching over 9 bases. Sample: blood. This TCR was sampled from a girl aged 10 to 17 with multiple sclerosis. The CDR3 sequence: CASRATGGSTEAFF. The CDR3 DNA is TGTGCCAGCAGAGCGACAGGGGGGTCCACTGAAGCTTTCTTT.